This passage covers 21 T cell receptor beta chains from one sample sequenced in a study of T cells after yellow fever vaccination. One entry per CDR3 protein results from TCRdb running MiXCR on the 5' RACE reads. The repertoire consists of fewer than 350,000 distinct CDR3 sequences, with 3.5% to 4.5% occurring once and the leading ten covering roughly a fifth. The material sequenced was PBMCs, taken 15 days after the yellow fever booster vaccination. The receptor set was obtained from a man younger than 35 who received the YFV17D yellow fever vaccine.

This clonotype was seen at least ten times. The chain couples TRBV20-1 to TRBJ2-1; 7 positions match TRBD2. Per germline, CDR1 DFQATT and CDR2 SNEGSKA (reference sequence). After removal of 6 bases from V and 5 bases from J, the junction contained 10 bases not matched to a gene. There are 14 residues in the CDR3. The CDR3: CSALGGGGHNEQFF. CDR3 DNA: TGCAGTGCCCTCGGCGGGGGAGGCCACAATGAGCAGTTCTTC.

This clonotype was detected only a few times. The V gene is TRBV7-2, the J gene TRBJ2-7, with a tentative D call TRBD2 (5 bases). Germline CDR1 SGHTA, CDR2 FQGNSA. The V end was cut by 5 bases, the J end by 1 base, with 18 bases between. The CDR3 covers 16 residues. Here the CDR3 DNA reads TGTGCCAGCAGCCCTTCGAGGGTGCGGCAGTCCTACGAGCAGTACTTC. Its protein is CASSPSRVRQSYEQYF.

This clonotype has at least ten counts. The rearrangement joins TRBV12-3 or TRBV12-4 to TRBJ1-1; tentative D call: TRBD1 (5 bases). The CDR3 consists of 14 residues. Trimming removed 5 bases at V and 1 base at J, with 11 bases between. The CDR3 region has the DNA TGTGCCAGCAGTGAGGGACGGTGGAACACTGAAGCTTTCTTT. Protein sequence: CASSEGRWNTEAFF.

The chain links TRBV7-6 to TRBJ2-5; 8 nucleotides line up with TRBD2. Per the germline V gene, CDR1 is SGHVS and CDR2 is FNYEAQ. CDR3 size: 14 residues. The V and J ends lost 4 bases and 8 bases, in that order; junction bases with no gene match: 9. The CDR3 loop is CASSYTSGGHTQYF. CDR3 bases: TGTGCCAGCAGCTATACCTCGGGGGGGCACACCCAGTACTTC.

This clonotype was seen repeatedly, ten times or more. V usage is TRBV12-3 or TRBV12-4 and J usage is TRBJ2-7; D is unresolved. This CDR3 is 18 amino acids long. The V end was cut by 3 bases, the J end by 3 bases, with 24 bases between. The CDR3 nucleotides are TGTGCCAGCAGTTTTGGAATAGTGTGGGCAGATGGAAACTACGAGCAGTACTTC. Protein product: CASSFGIVWADGNYEQYF.

The chain recombines TRBV5-6 with TRBJ1-6; 8 positions match TRBD1. With 1 base clipped from V and 0 bases from J, the junction kept 3 bases outside the gene matches. The CDR3 spans 17 residues. Germline V gene sequence: CDR1 SGHDT, CDR2 YYEEEE. CDR3 coding DNA: TGTGCCAGCAGCTTGAGGCAGGGGGCCTCCTATAATTCACCCCTCCACTTT. Its translation: CASSLRQGASYNSPLHF.

This clonotype came up many times. The chain uses TRBV29-1 and TRBJ1-2; D not certain. The germline V and J ends were trimmed by 4 bases and 4 bases, with 10 bases remaining between them. Germline CDR1 SQVTM, CDR2 ANQGSEA. The CDR3 covers 12 residues. The CDR3 sequence is CSVGSDLYGYTF. The CDR3 DNA sequence: TGCAGCGTTGGTTCCGATCTCTATGGCTACACCTTC.

This clonotype showed up many times. V and J are TRBV7-3 and TRBJ2-1, with TRBD1 matching over 9 bases. Germline V lookup: CDR1 SGHTA, CDR2 FQGTGA. V gave up 8 bases and J gave up 7 bases; unmatched junction bases: 6. CDR3 size: 13 residues. The CDR3 bases are TGTGCCAGCTCCCGGGACAGGGTGAATGAGCAGTTCTTC. Translated, it gives CASSRDRVNEQFF. The full variable domain, rest sourced from reference TRBV7-3 and TRBJ2-1, is GAGVSQTPSNKVTEKGKYVELRCDPISGHTALYWYRQSLGQGPEFLIYFQGTGAADDSGLPNDRFFAVRPEGSVSTLKIQRTERGDSAVYLCASSRDRVNEQFFGPGTRLTVL.

CDR3 in amino acids: CSARPTSVSLDTQYF. In nucleotides, the CDR3 is TGCAGTGCTAGACCGACTAGCGTAAGTTTGGATACGCAGTATTTT. The rearrangement uses TRBV20-1 and TRBJ2-3; 8 nucleotides agree with TRBD2. The germline V gene encodes CDR1 DFQATT and CDR2 SNEGSKA (reference sequence). The CDR3 is made up of 15 amino acids. V lost 2 bases and J lost 6; bases outside the gene matches: 10.

This clonotype was seen repeatedly, ten times or more. V usage is TRBV20-1 and J usage is TRBJ2-1; TRBD1 aligns across 7 bases. CDR3 size: 14 residues. Germline trimming cut 3 bases from V and 9 bases from J; bases unmatched to any gene: 11. The germline V gene encodes CDR1 DFQATT and CDR2 SNEGSKA (reference sequence). CDR3 in DNA: TGCAGTGCTAGCACCGGGACAGTAAGCGGTGAGCAGTTCTTC. Translating it yields CSASTGTVSGEQFF.

This chain links TRBV20-1 with TRBJ1-5; 7 bases are a match to TRBD1. Germline V gene data show CDR1 as DFQATT and CDR2 as SNEGSKA (reference sequence). Trimming at V came to 5 bases and at J to 7 bases, leaving 8 bases not matched to a gene. This CDR3 is 13 amino acids long. DNA for the CDR3: TGCAGTGCTCAAACAGGGGATGGGCAGCCCCAGCATTTT. This gives the protein CSAQTGDGQPQHF.

This clonotype was counted a few times. The gene calls are TRBV5-1 and TRBJ1-4; 8 nucleotides agree with TRBD1. Germline assignment: CDR1 SGHRS and CDR2 YFSETQ. The length of the CDR3 is 15 residues. V trimming: 4 bases; J trimming: 0 bases; junction bases outside the gene matches: 2. The CDR3 reads CASSETGATNEKLFF. Here the CDR3 DNA reads TGCGCCAGCAGCGAGACAGGGGCAACTAATGAAAAACTGTTTTTT.

This clonotype was counted a few times. The rearrangement uses TRBV4-3 and TRBJ1-2; D call uncertain. Germline assignment: CDR1 LGHNA and CDR2 YSLEER. Trimming shortened V by 1 base and J by 5 bases, and 5 bases separated the two germline ends. The CDR3 has 12 residues. CDR3 amino acids: CASSQGAYGYTF. The CDR3 nucleotides read TGCGCCAGCAGCCAAGGCGCTTATGGCTACACCTTC.

This rearrangement joins TRBV6-2 or TRBV6-3 to TRBJ2-6; 10 bases line up with TRBD1. V was pared by 2 bases and J by 15 bases, with 4 bases of the junction left unmatched. The CDR3 is made up of 13 amino acids. Germline CDR1 reads MNHEY; CDR2 reads SVGEGT. The CDR3 reads CASSYGTGVRLTF. The CDR3 DNA reads TGTGCCAGCAGTTACGGGACAGGGGTCCGCCTGACTTTC.

This clonotype has a count of ten or more. The rearrangement uses TRBV7-2 and TRBJ2-7; the D is unclear. The V and J ends lost 6 bases and 7 bases respectively, with 16 bases between them. CDR1 SGHTA and CDR2 FQGNSA come from the germline V gene. The CDR3 is 13 residues long. The CDR3 loop reads CASSTSRADEQYF. The CDR3 DNA reads TGTGCCAGCAGTACCTCACGGGCAGATGAGCAGTACTTC.

This clonotype was recorded many times. The chain combines TRBV7-9 with TRBJ2-1; the D gene is possibly TRBD2 (5 bases). The CDR3 covers 15 residues. Trimming took off 5 bases at V and 5 bases at J, with 16 bases between the two ends. Germline V gene sequence: CDR1 SEHNR, CDR2 FQNEAQ (reference sequence). The CDR3 loop is CASSASRRRDNEQFF. The CDR3 nucleotides are TGTGCCAGCAGCGCTAGCCGCCGAAGGGACAATGAGCAGTTCTTC.

This clonotype came up a few times. The V gene is TRBV10-3, the J gene TRBJ2-5, with 12 bases that match TRBD1. Trimming cost V 6 bases and J 5 bases; bases outside gene matches: 7. This CDR3 contains 15 residues. CDR1 is ENHRY, CDR2 SYGVKD, per germline. The CDR3 region is CAISRDRGLGETQYF. CDR3 coding DNA: TGTGCCATCAGCCGGGACAGGGGGCTAGGGGAGACCCAGTACTTC.

This clonotype was observed many times. The chain couples TRBV20-1 to TRBJ1-5; weak D call: TRBD1 (6 bases). Per the germline V gene, CDR1 is DFQATT and CDR2 is SNEGSKA (reference sequence). This CDR3 region has 14 residues. Trimming left V 5 bases short and J 0 bases short, with 11 bases between. Written as DNA, the CDR3 is TGCAGTGCTGGACAGATACATAGCAATCAGCCCCAGCATTTT. Encoded protein: CSAGQIHSNQPQHF.

This chain connects TRBV5-1 to TRBJ2-1, with D perhaps TRBD2 (5 bases). This CDR3 spans 14 amino acids. V was shortened by 2 bases and J by 8 bases, with 14 bases between the two germline ends. CDR1 and CDR2 from the germline V gene are SGHRS and YFSETQ. Written as DNA, the CDR3 is TGCGCCAGCAGCTTTCAAGTCGGGGTCCATGAGCAGTTCTTC. Amino acids: CASSFQVGVHEQFF. Based on the CDR3 plus reference TRBV5-1 and TRBJ2-1, the full variable domain is KAGVTQTPRYLIKTRGQQVTLSCSPISGHRSVSWYQQTPGQGLQFLFEYFSETQRNKGNFPGRFSGRQFSNSRSEMNVSTLELGDSALYLCASSFQVGVHEQFFGPGTRLTVL.

This clonotype has just a few counts. The chain recombines TRBV24-1 with TRBJ2-1; D tentatively reads TRBD1 or TRBD2 (5 bases each). With 0 bases removed from V and 4 bases from J, the gap between germline ends came to 15 bases. The CDR3 consists of 17 residues. CDR1 is KGHDR and CDR2 is SFDVKD in the germline V gene. As DNA, the CDR3 is TGTGCCACCAGTGATTTGAAAGACAGCCTAGCTTACAATGAGCAGTTCTTC. This sequence encodes CATSDLKDSLAYNEQFF.

The V gene is TRBV29-1, the J gene TRBJ2-1; weak D call: TRBD1 (6 bases). The V end lost 8 bases, the J end lost 4 bases, and 18 bases lay between the germline ends. The CDR3 extends over 14 amino acids. The germline gives CDR1 SQVTM, CDR2 ANQGSEA. In nucleotides, the CDR3 is TGCAGCACTCGATACGGGACAAAGTACAATGAGCAGTTCTTC. This translates into CSTRYGTKYNEQFF.